These T cell receptor beta chains were read from a single sample in a study of cytomegalovirus exposure and HLA in healthy donors. Clones were read by immunoSEQ multiplex PCR, and TCRdb kept only the in-frame ones, dropping some. Of 160,000 or so clones in the sample, 80% are singletons; the top ten hold roughly 6.3%. The sample comprised PBMCs. These receptors were obtained from a male donor in good health and CMV-seropositive. CDR3s leave out the opening cysteine and the closing phenylalanine or tryptophan. The order of the fields is clone size, V gene, J gene, CDR3 protein. For some rows the clone size is stated as once, few or many, or as a class when expanded; others skip it.

size: .; V: TRBV6-5; J: TRBJ1-2; CDR3: ASSYGAQSFAYGYT
size: .; V: TRBV28; J: TRBJ1-2; CDR3: ASSPHGEGYT
size: many; V: TRBV11-3; J: TRBJ2-1; CDR3: ASSLTLGLAGVGYNEQF
size: few; V: TRBV11-2; J: TRBJ1-1; CDR3: ASSLEANTEAF
size: few; V: TRBV28; J: TRBJ1-1; CDR3: ASSFPGNTEAF
size: .; V: TRBV7-9; J: TRBJ2-7; CDR3: SSSFIGDRTYEQY
size: .; V: TRBV30; J: TRBJ2-7; CDR3: AWSPGPRTSGSFTYEQY
size: .; V: TRBV19; J: TRBJ1-3; CDR3: ASSTTQGVSGNTIY
size: once; V: TRBV10-1; J: TRBJ1-2; CDR3: ASSEGASYRVGYGYT
size: .; V: TRBV11-2; J: TRBJ2-7; CDR3: ASSLPGSSYEQY
size: .; V: TRBV27; J: TRBJ2-7; CDR3: ASSPFSAGVPEQY
size: .; V: TRBV10-3; J: TRBJ1-5; CDR3: AISDRHEGMGNQPQH
size: .; V: TRBV19; J: TRBJ1-1; CDR3: ASSIGSGTGGTEAF
size: few; V: TRBV5-1; J: TRBJ2-1; CDR3: ASSLSYPGNEQF
size: .; V: TRBV5-8; J: TRBJ2-7; CDR3: ASSRRGGGGYEQY
size: .; V: TRBV9; J: TRBJ1-5; CDR3: ASSVGQSNQPQH
size: .; V: TRBV6-1; J: TRBJ1-2; CDR3: ASSDYRGNYGYT
size: .; V: TRBV6-5; J: TRBJ2-3; CDR3: ASSYVDRLNTDTQY
size: once; V: TRBV9; J: TRBJ2-7; CDR3: ASSPIGGGRADGTYEQY
size: .; V: TRBV9; J: .; CDR3: ASSTRDRSPYEQY
size: .; V: TRBV30; J: .; CDR3: ACQRRLSSYEQY
size: .; V: TRBV6-5; J: TRBJ2-1; CDR3: ASSYAYRGYNEQF
size: .; V: TRBV15; J: TRBJ2-2; CDR3: ATSSPRDSTNTGELF
size: .; V: TRBV28; J: TRBJ2-2; CDR3: ASGARTGRTGELF
size: .; V: TRBV5-6; J: TRBJ2-7; CDR3: ASSGGQGLSSYEQY
size: .; V: TRBV7-7; J: TRBJ2-3; CDR3: ASSLDSRDTQY
size: .; V: TRBV4-2; J: TRBJ2-7; CDR3: ASSPEVATPTYEQY
size: .; V: TRBV4-2; J: TRBJ2-3; CDR3: ASSKRLAGAGADTQY
size: .; V: TRBV6-5; J: TRBJ2-1; CDR3: ASSYSSGGDEQF
size: .; V: TRBV11-2; J: TRBJ1-1; CDR3: ASSLASTRGAF
size: .; V: TRBV9; J: TRBJ1-2; CDR3: ASSVGQMNGYT
size: .; V: TRBV5-1; J: TRBJ2-2; CDR3: ASSSAGGVTGELF
size: once; V: TRBV11-2; J: TRBJ1-3; CDR3: ASSLEAGTGNTIY
size: .; V: TRBV5-6; J: TRBJ2-1; CDR3: ASSLAGYPSEVEQF
size: .; V: TRBV19; J: TRBJ2-5; CDR3: ASSIVQTLLQETQY
size: .; V: TRBV7-8; J: TRBJ1-5; CDR3: ASSWGGGQPQH
size: once; V: TRBV2; J: TRBJ2-1; CDR3: ASSPPGLAGMNEQF
size: .; V: TRBV10-3; J: TRBJ2-3; CDR3: AISDSLDTQY
size: few; V: TRBV27; J: TRBJ1-4; CDR3: ASSPWGGQPTIEKLF
size: .; V: TRBV2; J: TRBJ1-5; CDR3: ASRGGQGNQPQH
size: .; V: TRBV7-9; J: TRBJ1-2; CDR3: ASRRDIET
size: .; V: TRBV30; J: .; CDR3: AWTGLAGYEQY
size: .; V: TRBV7-6; J: TRBJ2-1; CDR3: ASTEPGLAGGSSYNEQF
size: once; V: TRBV7-8; J: TRBJ2-7; CDR3: ASSVEQGSYEQY
size: .; V: TRBV30; J: TRBJ2-7; CDR3: AWYGRGSYEQY
size: .; V: TRBV13; J: TRBJ2-3; CDR3: ASSWGTSGRSDTQY
size: .; V: TRBV27; J: TRBJ1-5; CDR3: ASSPNRGQGGNQPQH
size: .; V: TRBV7-9; J: TRBJ2-5; CDR3: SSSGLAETQETQY
size: few; V: TRBV19; J: TRBJ2-6; CDR3: ASTPGITRLGANVLT
size: .; V: TRBV6-5; J: TRBJ2-3; CDR3: ASSPGSSTDTQY